A single sample gave rise to the 19 T cell receptor beta chains below, sequenced in a study of CD8 T cells in Susac syndrome. An input of roughly 0.45 to 1 ug of RNA was subjected to reverse transcription using random hexamers. TCRdb passed the immunoSEQ multiplex PCR reads through MiXCR, listing each CDR3 protein once. The profile shows around 100,000 distinct CDR3 sequences, roughly 96% of them singletons. The specimen sequenced was CD8+ T cells from PBMCs. These receptors came from a human donor with Susac syndrome.

This clonotype appeared a single time. The rearrangement uses TRBV29-1 and TRBJ1-2; D gene ambiguous. This CDR3 is 12 amino acids long. Between the trimmed V and J ends, which lost 3 bases and 8 bases, there was a span of 13 bases. The V gene's germline CDR1 is SQVTM and CDR2 ANQGSEA. CDR3 in amino acids: CSVEAAVSGYTF. In DNA form, the CDR3 reads TGCAGCGTTGAGGCGGCGGTCTCGGGCTACACCTTC.

This chain connects TRBV5-1 to TRBJ2-5; D is unclear. V was trimmed by 1 base and J by 4 bases, leaving 11 bases between them. Germline CDR1 reads SGHRS; CDR2 reads YFSETQ. This CDR3 region has 14 residues. Here the CDR3 reads CASSLNLFSETQYF. The DNA for the CDR3 is TGCGCCAGCAGCTTGAACCTGTTCTCAGAGACCCAGTACTTC.

V usage is TRBV1 and J usage is TRBJ2-5. TRBV1 is marked as a pseudogene. The CDR3 is 14 residues long. The CDR3 coding sequence is TGCACCAGCAGCCCAAGGGAGGTACAAGAGACCCAGTACTTC. As protein: CTSSPREVQETQYF.

The rearrangement joins TRBV5-1 to TRBJ2-1; D not resolved. V was shortened by 0 bases and J by 0 bases, with 10 bases between the two germline ends. CDR1 and CDR2 from the germline V gene are SGHRS and YFSETQ. The CDR3 has 16 residues. CDR3 sequence: CASSLAPQSSYNEQFF. As DNA, the CDR3 is TGCGCCAGCAGCTTGGCTCCGCAGAGCTCCTACAATGAGCAGTTCTTC.

This clonotype has just one count. The chain uses TRBV20-1 and TRBJ1-1; tentatively, D is TRBD1 (5 bases). Trimming took 4 bases from V and 8 from J, leaving 14 bases between them. The CDR3 contains 12 residues. CDR1 and CDR2 from the germline V gene are DFQATT and SNEGSKA (reference sequence). CDR3 region: CSATVGGTEAFF. The DNA of the CDR3 is TGCAGTGCTACCGTTGGAGGGACCGAAGCTTTCTTT.

The genes are TRBV6-1 and TRBJ1-6; 10 bases are a match to TRBD1. The CDR3 extends over 16 amino acids. With 6 bases clipped from V and 3 bases from J, the junction kept 5 bases outside the gene matches. In germline, CDR1 is MNHNS, CDR2 SASEGT. CDR3 region: CASRPGTGVYNSPLHF. In DNA form, the CDR3 reads TGTGCCAGCAGACCAGGGACAGGGGTCTATAATTCACCCCTCCACTTT.

Written as DNA, the CDR3 is TGTGCCAGCAGCCAGCAGGGACAGGGGGGCTATGGCTACACCTTC. Translating gives CASSQQGQGGYGYTF. V usage is TRBV4-2 and J usage is TRBJ1-2; 11 bases agree with TRBD1. The CDR3 runs 15 residues. The germline CDR1 and CDR2 sequences are LGHNA and YNFKEQ. J gave up 4 bases and V 3 bases, and 4 bases lay outside the gene matches.

The chain couples TRBV13 to TRBJ1-4; D might be TRBD1 (5 bases). The V gene's germline CDR1 is PRHDT and CDR2 FYEKMQ (reference sequence). The CDR3 is 15 amino acids. V shed 3 bases and J shed 4 bases, with 12 bases lying between them. CDR3 bases: TGTGCCAGCAGCTTGGAGGGACGGAGTAATGAAAAACTGTTTTTT. Translation: CASSLEGRSNEKLFF.

This chain connects TRBV7-9 to TRBJ2-3; D is uncertain. Germline assignment: CDR1 SEHNR and CDR2 FQNEAQ (reference sequence). Trimming took 2 bases from V and 0 from J, leaving 12 bases between them. This CDR3 is built from 16 residues. CDR3 region: CASSLQRTTSTDTQYF. Written as DNA, the CDR3 is TGTGCCAGCAGCTTACAGCGCACAACTAGCACAGATACGCAGTATTTT.

This CDR3 reads CASSIFGQGHYEQYF. The DNA of the CDR3 is TGTGCCAGTAGTATCTTCGGACAGGGACACTACGAGCAGTACTTC. This sequence joins TRBV19 and TRBJ2-7; 8 bases match TRBD1. Germline CDR1 LNHDA, CDR2 SQIVND (reference sequence). This CDR3 is built from 15 residues. The trim removed 3 bases at V and 3 bases at J, leaving 7 bases unmatched.

This clonotype has just one count. DNA of the CDR3: TGTGCCAGCAGTGACTCACAGGGGGCAAACATTCAGTACTTC. Amino acids: CASSDSQGANIQYF. The genes are TRBV6-4 and TRBJ2-4, with 9 bases aligning to TRBD1. The germline V gene encodes CDR1 MRHNA and CDR2 SNTAGT. V was clipped by 0 bases and J by 6 bases; unmatched bases: 0. This CDR3 is 14 amino acids long.

This chain uses TRBV20-1 with TRBJ2-1; possible D gene TRBD1, 6 bases. The V end lost 1 base, the J end lost 10 bases, and 11 bases lay between the germline ends. Per germline, CDR1 DFQATT and CDR2 SNEGSKA (reference sequence). The CDR3 is 12 residues long. Here the CDR3 reads CSARVTGREQFF. DNA for the CDR3: TGCAGTGCTAGAGTAACAGGGAGAGAGCAGTTCTTC.

The CDR3 DNA follows: TGTGCCAGCAGCTTGGCGAGCAGGGGCCAAGAGACCCAGTACTTC. It codes for CASSLASRGQETQYF. The rearrangement links TRBV5-4 to TRBJ2-5, with D maybe TRBD1 (6 bases). Germline V lookup: CDR1 SGHNT, CDR2 YYREEE (reference sequence). Between the trimmed V and J ends, which lost 0 bases and 1 base, there was a span of 10 bases. CDR3 length: 15 residues.

V is TRBV4-1 and J is TRBJ2-7, with D hard to call. Trimming took off 1 base at V and 1 base at J, with 11 bases between the two ends. The CDR3 loop spans 15 amino acids. The germline V gene has CDR1 MGHRA and CDR2 YSYEKL. This CDR3 is CASSQVPQESYEQYF. In DNA, the CDR3 is TGCGCCAGCAGCCAAGTGCCCCAGGAGTCCTACGAGCAGTACTTC.

The chain couples TRBV5-6 to TRBJ2-1, with TRBD2 matching 10 bases. This CDR3 comprises 16 residues. With 6 bases clipped from V and 9 bases from J, the junction kept 15 bases outside the gene matches. Germline V gene data show CDR1 as SGHDT and CDR2 as YYEEEE. The CDR3 reads CASTHSGRPTRGEQFF. CDR3 bases: TGTGCCAGCACCCATAGCGGGAGGCCCACCCGCGGTGAGCAGTTCTTC.

This sequence joins TRBV7-2 and TRBJ2-6, with TRBD2 as a possible D gene (6 bases). CDR1 SGHTA and CDR2 FQGNSA come from the germline V gene. V was pared by 1 base and J by 0 bases, with 13 bases between. This CDR3 has 18 residues. The CDR3: CASSLEGEAPSGANVLTF. The DNA for the CDR3 is TGTGCCAGCAGCTTAGAAGGGGAGGCACCCTCTGGGGCCAACGTCCTGACTTTC.

This chain links TRBV4-1 with TRBJ1-5; TRBD1 aligns across 7 bases. The CDR3 contains 16 residues. Trimming at V came to 4 bases and at J to 3 bases, leaving 9 bases not matched to a gene. CDR1 and CDR2 (germline): MGHRA, YSYEKL. As DNA, the CDR3 is TGCGCCAGCAGCCTCGAGGGGACAGCCGTCAATCAGCCCCAGCATTTT. Translating gives CASSLEGTAVNQPQHF.

The chain employs TRBV9 and TRBJ1-6, with D unclear. The CDR3 sequence is 14 residues long. V was cut by 1 base and J by 9 bases, with 11 bases left in between. Germline V gene sequence: CDR1 SGDLS, CDR2 YYNGEE. The CDR3 DNA reads as TGTGCCAGCAGCGTATGGGATGAACCTTCACCCCTCCACTTT. It is translated as CASSVWDEPSPLHF.

This sequence joins TRBV6-5 and TRBJ2-5; no clear D gene. The germline V gene has CDR1 MNHEY and CDR2 SVGAGI. V was cut by 0 bases and J by 1 base, with 6 bases left in between. This CDR3 comprises 14 residues. The CDR3 DNA reads TGTGCCAGCAGTTACTCAGACTTCCAAGAGACCCAGTACTTC. It translates to CASSYSDFQETQYF.